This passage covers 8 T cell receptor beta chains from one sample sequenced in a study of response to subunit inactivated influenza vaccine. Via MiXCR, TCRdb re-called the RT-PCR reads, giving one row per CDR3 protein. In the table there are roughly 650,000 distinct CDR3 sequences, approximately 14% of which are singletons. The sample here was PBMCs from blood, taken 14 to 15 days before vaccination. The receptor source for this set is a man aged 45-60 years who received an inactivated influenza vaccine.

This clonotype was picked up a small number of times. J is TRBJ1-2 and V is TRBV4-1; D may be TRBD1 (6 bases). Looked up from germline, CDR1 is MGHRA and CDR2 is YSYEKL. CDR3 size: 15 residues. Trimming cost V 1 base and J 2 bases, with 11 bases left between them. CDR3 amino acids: CASSQGPTGNYGYTF. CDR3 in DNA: TGCGCCAGCAGCCAAGGTCCCACAGGGAACTATGGCTACACCTTC.

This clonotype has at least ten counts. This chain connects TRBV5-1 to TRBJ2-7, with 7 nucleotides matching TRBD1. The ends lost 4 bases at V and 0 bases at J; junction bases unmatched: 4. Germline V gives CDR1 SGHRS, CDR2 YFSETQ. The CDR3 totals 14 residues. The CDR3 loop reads CASSGDSRSYEQYF. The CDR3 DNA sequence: TGCGCCAGCAGCGGGGACAGCCGCTCCTACGAGCAGTACTTC.

CDR3: CASSHSQNLLHF. As DNA, the CDR3 is TGTGCCAGCAGCCACAGCCAGAATTTGCTCCACTTT. J is TRBJ1-6 and V is TRBV3-1; no firm D call. The CDR3 runs to 12 residues. Between the trimmed V and J ends, which lost 3 bases and 16 bases, there was a span of 13 bases. From germline, CDR1 is LGHDT and CDR2 YNNKEL (reference sequence).

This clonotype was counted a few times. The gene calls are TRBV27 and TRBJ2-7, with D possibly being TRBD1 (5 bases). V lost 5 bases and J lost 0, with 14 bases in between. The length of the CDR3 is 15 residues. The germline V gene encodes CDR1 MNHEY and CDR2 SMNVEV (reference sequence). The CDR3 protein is CASSPTVRPSYEQYF. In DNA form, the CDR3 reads TGTGCCAGCAGTCCGACAGTGAGGCCCTCCTACGAGCAGTACTTC.

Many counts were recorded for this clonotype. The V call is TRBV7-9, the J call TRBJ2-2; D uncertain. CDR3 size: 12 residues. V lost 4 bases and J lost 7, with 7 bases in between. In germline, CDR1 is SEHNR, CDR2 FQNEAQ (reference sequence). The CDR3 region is CASSWIGGELFF. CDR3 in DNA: TGTGCCAGCAGCTGGATTGGCGGGGAGCTGTTTTTT.

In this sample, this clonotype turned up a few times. The DNA of the CDR3 is TGCAGTGCGGCGAGGACCGGGGGACGGCCTAATGAAAAACTGTTTTTT. It specifies CSAARTGGRPNEKLFF. The gene calls are TRBV20-1 and TRBJ1-4; D perhaps matches TRBD1 (5 bases). CDR1 and CDR2 (germline): DFQATT, SNEGSKA (reference sequence). V was shortened by 6 bases and J by 3 bases, with 20 bases between the two germline ends. CDR3 length: 16 residues.

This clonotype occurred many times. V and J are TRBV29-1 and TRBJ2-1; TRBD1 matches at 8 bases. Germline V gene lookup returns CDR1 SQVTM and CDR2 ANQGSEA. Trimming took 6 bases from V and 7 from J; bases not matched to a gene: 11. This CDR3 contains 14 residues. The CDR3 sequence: CSVGPRGRGNEQFF. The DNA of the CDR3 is TGCAGCGTCGGACCCAGGGGGCGAGGAAATGAGCAGTTCTTC.

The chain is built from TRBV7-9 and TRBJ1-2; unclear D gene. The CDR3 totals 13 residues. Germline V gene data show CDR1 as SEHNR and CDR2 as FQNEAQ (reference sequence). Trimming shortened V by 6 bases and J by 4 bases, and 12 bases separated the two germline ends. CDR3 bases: TGTGCCAGCAGTCAGGACGGATTCTATGGCTACACCTTC. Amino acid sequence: CASSQDGFYGYTF.